This T cell receptor beta chain was found in a study of blood T cells in healthy people across ages. As to this clonotype: Its target is unknown.

The V gene end was trimmed by 3 bases and the J gene end by 2 bases; junction bases not matched to a gene: 6. CDR1 and CDR2 (germline): SGHRS, YFSETQ. This CDR3 is built from 16 residues. Study-wide results and caveats: For the donors, CMV status was unknown and possibly confounded expanded clonotype changes.

A second about 6 to 12 cycle PCR used barcoded and J-beta primers. Each cDNA molecule received a tag from a template-switch adaptor that had 12 random nucleotides. One entry per CDR3 protein results from TCRdb running MiXCR on the 5' RACE reads. The data hold about 1.8 million distinct CDR3 sequences, with around 48% observed a single time. This sequence originates from a middle-aged woman in good health. The V gene is TRBV5-1, the J gene TRBJ2-3; 10 nucleotides line up with TRBD2. The sample consisted of blood. In DNA form, the CDR3 reads TGCGCCAGCAGCTCTTATAGCGGGGGGTTCACAGATACGCAGTATTTT. Its translation: CASSSYSGGFTDTQYF.